The following is a T cell receptor beta chain sequence with its context. One end of the junction varies from germline; a read error may be responsible. The data originate from a study of lung T cells in sarcoidosis with Löfgren's syndrome. As for the study in general: Sarcoidosis features CD4+ T cell accumulation in bronchoalveolar lavage fluid.

This CDR3 is 13 amino acids long. Germline V gives CDR1 DFQATT, CDR2 SNEGSKA (reference sequence). TCRdb re-called the reads through MiXCR, storing one row per CDR3 protein. This sample yields some 18,000 distinct CDR3 sequences, of which roughly 20% are seen a single time; about 4% belongs to the top ten. V is TRBV20-1 and J is TRBJ1-1; 8 nucleotides line up with TRBD1. This clonotype was obtained from a human donor with sarcoidosis (Löfgren's syndrome or another form), or a control subject (not recorded which). Sequencing was carried out using CD4+ T cells from PBMCs. CDR3: CSAVGGTGTGAFF. CDR3 nucleotides: TGCAGTGCCGTGGGGGGGACAGGAACTGGAGCTTTCTTT.